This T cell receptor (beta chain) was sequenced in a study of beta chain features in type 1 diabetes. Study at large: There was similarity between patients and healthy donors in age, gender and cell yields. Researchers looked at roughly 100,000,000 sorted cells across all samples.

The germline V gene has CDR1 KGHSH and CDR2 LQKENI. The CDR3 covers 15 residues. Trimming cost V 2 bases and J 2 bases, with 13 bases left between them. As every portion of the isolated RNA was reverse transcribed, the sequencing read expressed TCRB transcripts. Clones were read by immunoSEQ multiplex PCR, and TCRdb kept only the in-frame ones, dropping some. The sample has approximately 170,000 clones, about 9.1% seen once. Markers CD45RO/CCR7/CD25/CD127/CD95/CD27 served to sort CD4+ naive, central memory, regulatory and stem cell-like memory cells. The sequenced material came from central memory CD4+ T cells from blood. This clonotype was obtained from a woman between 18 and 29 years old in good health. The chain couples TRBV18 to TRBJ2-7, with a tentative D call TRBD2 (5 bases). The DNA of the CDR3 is TGTGCCAGCTCACCAGGGCAGACGGGAACCTACGAGCAGTACTTC. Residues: CASSPGQTGTYEQYF.